The present T cell receptor (beta chain) was sequenced within a study of control samples from healthy donors and cancer patients. Sequencing was performed with immunoSEQ multiplex PCR; in TCRdb, only in-frame clones are kept and a portion is missing. The repertoire holds tens of thousands of clones, with more than 70% as singletons. Germline V gene lookup returns CDR1 SEHNR and CDR2 FQNEAQ (reference sequence). The CDR3 runs 15 residues. Between the trimmed V and J ends, which lost 5 bases and 1 base, there was a span of 12 bases. The chain links TRBV7-9 to TRBJ1-5; D gene ambiguous. The sample consisted of blood. This sequence was found in a man between 45 and 60 years old in good health. The CDR3 DNA reads TGTGCCAGCAGCCACAGCGGAATGAGCAATCAGCCCCAGCATTTT. This translates into CASSHSGMSNQPQHF.